This T cell receptor beta chain originates from a study of blood T cell repertoires in COVID-19. Method: immunoSEQ multiplex PCR; TCRdb's copy keeps in-frame clones and lacks some. This sample carries about 200,000 clones, around 80% of them seen once, and the ten largest clones take around 26%. This TCR derives from a man in his forties with acute or convalescent COVID-19. The sample was peripheral blood.

The CDR3 region has the DNA TGCGCCAGCAGCCCCGGACTAGCGGGAGGTGCCGGGGAGCTGTTTTTT. Residues: CASSPGLAGGAGELFF. This rearrangement joins TRBV4-3 to TRBJ2-2; 14 bases are shared with TRBD2. The CDR3 loop spans 16 amino acids. V lost 4 bases and J lost 6; bases outside the gene matches: 4. Germline V gene sequence: CDR1 LGHNA, CDR2 YSLEER.